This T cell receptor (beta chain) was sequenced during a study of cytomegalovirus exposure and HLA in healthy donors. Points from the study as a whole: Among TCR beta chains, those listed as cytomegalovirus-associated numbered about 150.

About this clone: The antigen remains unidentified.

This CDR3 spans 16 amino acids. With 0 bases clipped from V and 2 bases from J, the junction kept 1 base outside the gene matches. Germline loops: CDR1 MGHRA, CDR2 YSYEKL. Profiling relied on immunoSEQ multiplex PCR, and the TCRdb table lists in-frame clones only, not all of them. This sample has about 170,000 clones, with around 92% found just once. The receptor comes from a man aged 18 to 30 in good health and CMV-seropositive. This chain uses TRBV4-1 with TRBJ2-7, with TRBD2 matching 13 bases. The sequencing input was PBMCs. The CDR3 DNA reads TGCGCCAGCAGCCAAGAAGGGACTAGCGGGACCTACGAGCAGTACTTC. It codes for CASSQEGTSGTYEQYF.